The sequence of this T cell receptor (beta chain) was determined in a study of Graves' ophthalmopathy and Graves' hyperthyroidism. RNA transcripts yielded amplified TCR beta CDR3 regions. Second-round multiplex PCR came after first-round RT-PCR with HTBI primers. TCRdb processed the multiplex PCR reads anew with MiXCR; each CDR3 protein has one entry. Altogether over 12,000 distinct CDR3 sequences are present, approximately 51% being singletons, with the ten largest covering around 45%. Germline values: CDR1 SGHTA, CDR2 FQGNSA. The CDR3 is made up of 14 amino acids. Trimming removed 6 bases at V and 4 bases at J, with 14 bases between. Ophthalmopathy donors showed moderate-to-severe activity, CAS ≥3, NOSPECS ≥4 and a duration under 3 months. The PBMC fraction was derived from less than 11 ml of fresh peripheral blood.

This chain joins TRBV7-2 and TRBJ2-3; unclear D gene. This clonotype originated in a woman aged 25-40 years with Graves' ophthalmopathy. Sequenced input: peripheral blood. This CDR3 is CASSMGIHADTQYF. The CDR3, as DNA: TGTGCCAGCAGTATGGGGATCCACGCAGATACGCAGTATTTT. The variable domain in full, with the rest retrieved from reference TRBV7-2 and TRBJ2-3, is GAGVSQSPSNKVTEKGKDVELRCDPISGHTALYWYRQSLGQGLEFLIYFQGNSAPDKSGLPSDRFSAERTGGSVSTLTIQRTQQEDSAVYLCASSMGIHADTQYFGPGTRLTVL.